This TCR beta chain stems from a study of blood T cell repertoires in COVID-19. Overall study: Donors in the United States, Italy and Spain gave samples during acute or convalescent COVID-19. T cells, B-cell-depleted T cells, or PBMCs supplied cDNA or gDNA.

The data were produced by immunoSEQ multiplex PCR, yet TCRdb's version contains in-frame clones alone and is incomplete. The repertoire holds around 140,000 clones, with 80% to 85% as singletons. The CDR3 has 14 residues. Per the germline V gene, CDR1 is SNHLY and CDR2 is FYNNEI. With 6 bases removed from V and 0 bases from J, the gap between germline ends came to 9 bases. Sequencing was carried out using peripheral blood. This clonotype originated in a woman aged 60-70 years with acute or convalescent COVID-19. J is TRBJ1-3 and V is TRBV2; the D is unclear. For the CDR3, the DNA is TGTGCCAGCAGCTTCCTCCCCTCTGGAAACACCATATATTTT. Protein: CASSFLPSGNTIYF.